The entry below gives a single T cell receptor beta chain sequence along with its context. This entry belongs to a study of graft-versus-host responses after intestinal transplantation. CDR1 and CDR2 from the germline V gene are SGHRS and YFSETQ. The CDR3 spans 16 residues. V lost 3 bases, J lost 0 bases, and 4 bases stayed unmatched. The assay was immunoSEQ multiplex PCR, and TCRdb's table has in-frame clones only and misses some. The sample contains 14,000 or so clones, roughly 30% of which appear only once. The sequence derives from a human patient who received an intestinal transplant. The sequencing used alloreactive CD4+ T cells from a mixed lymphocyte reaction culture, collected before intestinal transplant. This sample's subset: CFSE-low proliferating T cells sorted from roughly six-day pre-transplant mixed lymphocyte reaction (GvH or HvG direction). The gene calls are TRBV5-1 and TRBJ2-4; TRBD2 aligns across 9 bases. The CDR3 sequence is CASSSGLALAKNIQYF. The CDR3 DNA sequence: TGCGCCAGCAGCTCTGGACTAGCGCTAGCCAAAAACATTCAGTACTTC.